This T cell receptor (beta chain) is from a study of CD8 T cells in ankylosing spondylitis. Whole-study findings and limits: Seemingly distinctive of ankylosing spondylitis blood was a TCR beta motif formed by eight highly homologous variants. Prior work had noted some motif variants in reactive arthritis blood and synovial fluid. The clones that were linked to disease were reported to be significantly enriched in matched synovial fluid samples from ankylosing spondylitis patients.

Quantitative barcoded 5'-RACE was used to prepare TCR beta libraries. Via MiXCR, TCRdb re-called the 5' RACE reads, giving one row per CDR3 protein. The sample has 250,000 to 350,000 distinct CDR3 sequences, roughly 20% seen once. V lost 0 bases and J lost 9; bases outside the gene matches: 9. Looked up from germline, CDR1 is MNHEY and CDR2 is SVGAGI. This CDR3 has 16 residues. Details on this clonotype: The antigen is not known.

The chain links TRBV6-5 to TRBJ2-1; TRBD2 agrees at 9 bases. The sample consisted of blood, either unsorted or a sorted T cell fraction (not recorded which). This TCR derives from a female donor with ankylosing spondylitis or in good health (not recorded which). CDR3: CASSYSYAGGVGEQFF. CDR3 nucleotide sequence: TGTGCCAGCAGTTACTCGTACGCGGGAGGGGTGGGTGAGCAGTTCTTC.